This T cell receptor beta chain was observed in a study of blood T cell repertoires in COVID-19. Overall study context: From T cells, B-cell-depleted T cells, or PBMCs came the material, which was cDNA or gDNA.

Produced via immunoSEQ multiplex PCR; TCRdb's table is partial and in-frame only. The repertoire holds tens of thousands of clones, with just over 85% as singletons. Trimming cost V 3 bases and J 4 bases, with 11 bases left between them. The V gene's germline CDR1 is LGHDT and CDR2 YNNKEL (reference sequence). The CDR3 is 14 amino acids. Sequencing was performed on peripheral blood. The TCR was taken from a woman at least 80 years old in a cohort sampled during active or convalescent COVID-19. The J gene is TRBJ2-3, the V gene TRBV3-1 (or the pseudogene TRBV3-2); D might be TRBD2 (5 bases). The CDR3 nucleotides read TGTGCCAGCAGCCATGTAGGAGGAGCAGATACGCAGTATTTT. Translating gives CASSHVGGADTQYF.